This T cell receptor (beta chain) emerged from a study of T cell responses to AZD1222 COVID-19 vaccine (dated by TCRdb to the early 2020s). Describing the broader study: AZD1222 recipients whose second dose came at about 4 weeks and those whose second dose came at about 12 weeks were combined into one group, since spike-specific TCR depth and breadth did not differ between the two schedules. TCR sequencing was performed for approximately 240 trial participants, of whom about 210 were given two doses of AZD1222 and around 25 were given two doses of MenACWY control vaccine. Trial participants were enrolled into age subgroups of 18-55, 56-69 and 70-plus years, which contained about 150, 28 and 57 TCR-sequenced participants, respectively. General findings and caveats noted by the study authors: The whole spike protein was spanned by vaccine-associated CD4 TCRs, and dominant responses were seen in regions 160-218 and 743-854. After two AZD1222 doses, both the breadth and the depth of spike-specific TCRs were significantly higher than at day 0 and than in MenACWY recipients. The 56-69-year group was small, and its depth increase did not reach significance, likely because of low power. Conclusions about previously exposed vaccinees are limited because only six or seven AZD1222 recipients were SARS-CoV-2 seropositive at baseline. No day 14 peak-response samples were available, so repertoires were characterized only after the peak T cell response. Participants were mostly white British, with more females than males. The authors suggested clonal diversity may have been underestimated. Nearly half of unique spike-specific TCRs reportedly recognized epitopes outside regions mutated in the B.1.351 and B.1.1.7 variants.

As to this clone: Its recognized antigen is unknown. The input lacks base qualities; no much larger clone sits a single base away.

Reading the germline V gene (reference sequence) gives CDR1 MNHNY and CDR2 SVGAGI. Here V drops 2 bases and J drops 10 bases, and the junction holds 2 bases not matched to any gene. Spanning cysteine to phenylalanine, the CDR3 consists of 12 amino acids. The read is trimmed to its CDR3 DNA, 36 bases read in frame from base 1. The time point label of this sample denotes: baseline before first vaccination. The vaccinee samples were drawn from two UK trials, COV001 and COV002, one of which was a single-blind randomized controlled phase 2/3 trial testing AZD1222 (ChAdOx1 nCoV-19) in healthy adults. For TCRbeta chain sequencing, PBMC samples from trial participants were taken at day 0 and at day 28 after the second dose. The CDR3 regions of human TCRbeta chains were analyzed by immunosequencing. Turning to the authors' computational methods: Repertoire TCRs were matched against a reference library of SARS-CoV-2-specific TCRs generated with the MIRA antigen-specificity platform. Breadth was defined as the fraction of unique TCRs that were SARS-CoV-2-associated. Depth was defined as the fraction of total T cells that were SARS-CoV-2-associated. Using the MIRA data, each spike-specific TCR was mapped to the spike region that the TCR reacts to and placed in a CD4 or CD8 class. Log10-transformed breadth and depth values were compared by one-way ANOVA with Sidak's multiple comparisons tests. Sourced from immuneACCESS, this table was stored by TCRdb with only in-frame sequences that have V and J called. A share of the clones is absent; for the studies checked, an unresolved V gene accounts for under half, and the remainder has no known explanation. V and J calls and clone size are copied from that table; D and trimming were computed from the DNA. Counted in this sample were under 200,000 clones; 91% of them appeared once. About 1.9% of the sample goes to the ten largest clones.

The rearranged chain carries TRBV6-6 and TRBJ1-1; 9 bases in the junction line up with TRBD1. The sequence derives from an adult in good health. The sample consisted of peripheral blood, taken on day 0 of AZD1222 vaccination. This receptor has the CDR3 CASSYQTGGAFF. In nucleotide form, the sequence is TGTGCCAGCAGTTACCAGACAGGGGGAGCTTTCTTT.